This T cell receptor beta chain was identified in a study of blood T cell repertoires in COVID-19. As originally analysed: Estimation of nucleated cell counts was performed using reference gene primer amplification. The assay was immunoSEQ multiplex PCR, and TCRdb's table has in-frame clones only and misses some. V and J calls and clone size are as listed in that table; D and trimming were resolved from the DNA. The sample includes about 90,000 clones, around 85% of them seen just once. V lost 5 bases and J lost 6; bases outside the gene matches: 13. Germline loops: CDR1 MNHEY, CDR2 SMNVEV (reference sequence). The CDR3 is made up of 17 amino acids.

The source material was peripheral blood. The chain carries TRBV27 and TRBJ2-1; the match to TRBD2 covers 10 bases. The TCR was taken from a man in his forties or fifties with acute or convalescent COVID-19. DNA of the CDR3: TGTGCCAGCAGTATGCTTCCTACTAGCGGGGTATTCAATGAGCAGTTCTTC. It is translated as CASSMLPTSGVFNEQFF.